Detailed here is one T cell receptor beta chain. TCRdb's copy holds only in-frame clones and misses some; the assay was immunoSEQ multiplex PCR. The data contain more than 13,000 clones, around 90% of them singletons. The data were obtained in a study of PD-1 blockade in classical Hodgkin lymphoma. Specified time point: cycle 4 day 1 (C4D1), after 6 weeks of nivolumab. Relapse after autologous stem cell transplantation occurred in every patient, and brentuximab vedotin exposure varied. It was by magnetic negative selection that CD8+ T cells were isolated from thawed PBMCs. The CDR3 is 12 residues long. Germline loops: CDR1 MGHRA, CDR2 YSYEKL. V lost 8 bases and J lost 6, with 11 bases in between.

The chain joins TRBV4-1 to TRBJ2-1; D is possibly TRBD1 (5 bases). The source of this sequence is a human donor with classical Hodgkin lymphoma. The material was CD8+ T cells from blood, obtained before the fourth cycle of nivolumab. CDR3 sequence reads: CASQGYVNEQFF. Here the CDR3 DNA reads TGCGCCAGCCAGGGATATGTCAATGAGCAGTTCTTC.